This TCR beta chain was documented in a study of blood T cell repertoires in COVID-19. About the study: Collection of acute and convalescent COVID-19 samples took place in the United States, Italy and Spain. T cells, B-cell-depleted T cells, or PBMCs supplied cDNA or gDNA.

As handled by the study authors: Cell counts per sample came from amplifying reference gene primers. This table comes from immunoSEQ multiplex PCR, and its TCRdb copy is limited to in-frame clones, with some not included. V and J calls and clone size are those listed in that table; D and trimming were worked out from the DNA. The sample includes about 46,000 clones, approximately 82% of them seen just once. Looked up from germline, CDR1 is LGHDT and CDR2 is YNNKEL (reference sequence). The CDR3 has 13 amino acids. V shed 1 base and J shed 6 bases, with 7 bases lying between them. The table lists this clone with a few counts.

The chain has TRBV3-1 (or the pseudogene TRBV3-2) and TRBJ1-5; no clear D. The sequencing sample was made of peripheral blood. This sequence was found in an elderly woman with acute or convalescent COVID-19. DNA for the CDR3: TGTGCCAGCAGCCAAGCGCGCCGTCAGCCCCAGCATTTT. It encodes CASSQARRQPQHF.